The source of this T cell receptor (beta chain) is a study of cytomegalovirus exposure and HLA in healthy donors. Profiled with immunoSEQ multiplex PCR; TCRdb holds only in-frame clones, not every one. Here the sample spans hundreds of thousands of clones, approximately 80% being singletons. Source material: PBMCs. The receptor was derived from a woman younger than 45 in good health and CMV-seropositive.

The CDR3 DNA sequence: TGTGCCAGCACCCTCCCGGGAGGGGACACTGAAGCTTTCTTT. As protein: CASTLPGGDTEAFF. This chain connects TRBV28 to TRBJ1-1, with D maybe TRBD1 (5 bases). The CDR3 runs to 14 residues. Trimming shortened V by 7 bases and J by 3 bases, and 15 bases separated the two germline ends. Per germline, CDR1 MDHEN and CDR2 SYDVKM. The whole variable domain, remainder taken from reference TRBV28 and TRBJ1-1, is DVKVTQSSRYLVKRTGEKVFLECVQDMDHENMFWYRQDPGLGLRLIYFSYDVKMKEKGDIPEGYSVSREKKERFSLILESASTNQTSMYLCASTLPGGDTEAFFGQGTRLTVV.